These 16 T cell receptor beta chains were sequenced from one sample in a study of T cells in Graves' hyperthyroidism and ophthalmopathy. What was amplified from RNA transcripts were TCR beta CDR3 regions. A set of HTBI primers served as the primers for a first-round RT-PCR of the TCR CDR3. TCRdb reanalysed the multiplex PCR reads using MiXCR and keeps one entry per CDR3 protein. This sample has about 600,000 distinct CDR3 sequences, with more than 15% found just once. Sequences were obtained from blood. These receptors all come from a woman in her thirties or forties with Graves' ophthalmopathy.

The rearrangement links TRBV24-1 to TRBJ2-1, with a possible D match to TRBD1 (6 bases). The CDR3 covers 17 residues. V was pared by 1 base and J by 8 bases, with 20 bases between. Germline CDR1 reads KGHDR; CDR2 reads SFDVKD. This CDR3 is CATSDLSPTGRRDEQFF. The CDR3 nucleotides read TGTGCCACCAGTGATTTATCTCCGACAGGTCGTAGGGATGAGCAGTTCTTC.

This clonotype was observed at least ten times. The chain joins TRBV18 to TRBJ1-1; possibly TRBD1 for D (5 bases). V lost 5 bases, J lost 0 bases, and 10 bases lay in between. Germline CDR1 reads KGHSH; CDR2 reads LQKENI. This CDR3 spans 14 amino acids. In DNA form, the CDR3 reads TGTGCCAGCTCATTGACAGCTATGAACACTGAAGCTTTCTTT. It encodes CASSLTAMNTEAFF.

This clonotype was picked up many times. The rearrangement joins TRBV5-1 to TRBJ1-2, with 8 bases that match TRBD1. Germline trimming cut 4 bases from V and 7 bases from J; bases unmatched to any gene: 6. CDR1 is SGHRS and CDR2 is YFSETQ in the germline V gene. The CDR3 length is 13 residues. The CDR3 coding sequence is TGCGCCAGCAGCCCGACAGGGGTCAGTGGCTACACCTTC. It specifies CASSPTGVSGYTF.

The CDR3 region has the DNA TGTGCCAGCAGGCGGGACACTAGCTACAATGAGCAGTTCTTC. This translates into CASRRDTSYNEQFF. The rearrangement joins TRBV2 to TRBJ2-1, with D perhaps being TRBD1 or TRBD2 (6 bases each). The CDR3 is 14 amino acids. Trimming shortened V by 6 bases and J by 3 bases, and 12 bases separated the two germline ends. The germline V gene encodes CDR1 SNHLY and CDR2 FYNNEI.

The V gene is TRBV7-2, the J gene TRBJ2-1, with 9 bases that match TRBD2. V shed 6 bases and J 0 bases; nucleotides not matched to a gene: 3. The CDR3 runs to 15 residues. The V gene's germline CDR1 is SGHTA and CDR2 FQGNSA. The CDR3 protein is CASRSSGSSYNEQFF. The CDR3 nucleotides read TGTGCCAGCAGGAGTAGCGGGAGCTCCTACAATGAGCAGTTCTTC.

This clonotype was picked up many times. The CDR3 DNA reads TGTGCCAGCAGCTGGGTCGGGACAGGGGGTTCCAATGAGCAGTTCTTC. Its translation: CASSWVGTGGSNEQFF. The chain uses TRBV2 and TRBJ2-1, with 11 nucleotides matching TRBD1. With V trimmed by 6 bases and J by 6 bases, 10 bases remained unmatched. The CDR3 is made up of 16 amino acids. Germline lookup yields CDR1 SNHLY and CDR2 FYNNEI.

This chain joins TRBV20-1 and TRBJ2-5; D tentatively reads TRBD1 or TRBD2 (5 bases each). The CDR3 length is 14 residues. The V end lost 0 bases, the J end lost 5 bases, and 13 bases lay between the germline ends. Germline V gene sequence: CDR1 DFQATT, CDR2 SNEGSKA (reference sequence). CDR3 sequence: CSARDTGAAETQYF. The CDR3 nucleotides are TGCAGTGCTAGAGATACCGGGGCTGCGGAGACCCAGTACTTC.

This clonotype occurred many times. The chain uses TRBV11-2 and TRBJ2-3; 7 nucleotides agree with TRBD1. The germline V gene encodes CDR1 SGHAT and CDR2 FQNNGV. The CDR3 has 15 amino acids. Losses at the gene ends were 4 bases for V and 2 bases for J; bases not matched to a gene: 6. CDR3 loop: CASSSRQGPTDTQYF. DNA of the CDR3: TGTGCCAGCAGCTCCCGACAGGGTCCCACAGATACGCAGTATTTT.

This clonotype was seen ten or more times. The chain recombines TRBV30 with TRBJ2-7, with 10 bases matching TRBD1. The J segment lost 2 bases and the V segment lost 0 bases, leaving 10 bases of the junction unmatched. CDR3 size: 17 residues. CDR1 GTSNPN and CDR2 SVGIG come from the germline V gene (reference sequence). The CDR3 DNA reads as TGTGCCTGGAGTGTTATGCGACAGGGGGCAATAACCTACGAGCAGTACTTC. Amino acids: CAWSVMRQGAITYEQYF.

This clonotype was seen a handful of times. The chain couples TRBV5-1 to TRBJ1-5; D not resolved. The CDR3 is made up of 13 amino acids. The ends were cut back, 0 bases at V and 5 bases at J, with 6 bases in the middle. CDR1 is SGHRS, CDR2 YFSETQ, per germline. The CDR3 loop is CASSLANDQPQHF. CDR3 coding DNA: TGCGCCAGCAGCTTGGCCAATGATCAGCCCCAGCATTTT.

This clonotype was recorded many times. The V gene is TRBV28, the J gene TRBJ2-1; D may match TRBD1 or TRBD2 (6 bases each). Germline CDR1 reads MDHEN; CDR2 reads SYDVKM. The ends were cut back, 4 bases at V and 0 bases at J, with 13 bases in the middle. The CDR3 totals 16 residues. CDR3 loop: CASSSLGGSSYNEQFF. The CDR3 region has the DNA TGTGCCAGCAGTTCCCTCGGGGGCAGCTCCTACAATGAGCAGTTCTTC.

The rearrangement joins TRBV3-1 to TRBJ2-1; D is perhaps TRBD1 (6 bases). V lost 0 bases, J lost 1 base, and 25 bases lay in between. Germline V gene sequence: CDR1 LGHDT, CDR2 YNNKEL (reference sequence). The CDR3 is made up of 21 amino acids. The CDR3 reads CASSQERGRNQGSQSYNEQFF. As DNA, the CDR3 is TGTGCCAGCAGCCAAGAACGGGGCCGGAACCAGGGGTCCCAATCCTACAATGAGCAGTTCTTC.

This clonotype was seen more than once but under ten times. The chain joins TRBV4-2 to TRBJ1-2; D is undetermined. The CDR3 contains 16 residues. Between the trimmed V and J ends, which lost 1 base and 5 bases, there was a span of 17 bases. Germline V gene sequence: CDR1 LGHNA, CDR2 YNFKEQ. In nucleotides, the CDR3 is TGTGCCAGCAGCCAAGCCATACAGAGCGCCTTGTATGGCTACACCTTC. It is translated as CASSQAIQSALYGYTF.

In this sample, this clonotype turned up many times. V usage is TRBV3-1 and J usage is TRBJ2-1; D gene unclear. The CDR3 extends over 12 amino acids. V was cut by 4 bases and J by 5 bases, with 6 bases left in between. The germline V gene encodes CDR1 LGHDT and CDR2 YNNKEL (reference sequence). The CDR3: CASSLRNNEQFF. The CDR3 DNA reads as TGTGCCAGCAGCCTCCGAAACAATGAGCAGTTCTTC.

This clonotype was detected a few times. The chain has TRBV3-1 and TRBJ2-1, with 10 nucleotides matching TRBD2. CDR3 size: 17 residues. CDR1 and CDR2 from the germline V gene are LGHDT and YNNKEL (reference sequence). The trim removed 0 bases at V and 2 bases at J, leaving 4 bases unmatched. CDR3 region: CASSQEGSGRAYNEQFF. The CDR3 nucleotides read TGTGCCAGCAGCCAAGAGGGCAGCGGGAGGGCCTACAATGAGCAGTTCTTC.

The J gene is TRBJ2-1, the V gene TRBV25-1, with D perhaps matching TRBD2 (6 bases). V gave up 2 bases and J gave up 5 bases, with 19 bases separating them. The CDR3 sequence is 17 residues long. CDR1 and CDR2 from the germline V gene are MGHDK and SYGVNS. The CDR3 sequence is CASSEGGRSLTHNEQFF. The CDR3 nucleotides read TGTGCCAGCAGTGAAGGAGGGAGGTCCCTCACACACAATGAGCAGTTCTTC. Filled out from reference TRBV25-1 and TRBJ2-1, the complete variable domain reads EADIYQTPRYLVIGTGKKITLECSQTMGHDKMYWYQQDPGMELHLIHYSYGVNSTEKGDLSSESTVSRIRTEHFPLTLESARPSHTSQYLCASSEGGRSLTHNEQFFGPGTRLTVL.